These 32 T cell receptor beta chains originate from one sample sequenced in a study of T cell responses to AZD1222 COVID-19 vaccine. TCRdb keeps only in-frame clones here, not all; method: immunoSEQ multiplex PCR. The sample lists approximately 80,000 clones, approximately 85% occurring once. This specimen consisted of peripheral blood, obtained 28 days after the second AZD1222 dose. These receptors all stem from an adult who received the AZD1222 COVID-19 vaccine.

CDR3 loop: CASSLIQPPEKLFF. DNA for the CDR3: TGTGCCAGTAGTCTTATACAACCTCCTGAAAAACTGTTTTTT. The rearrangement joins TRBV19 to TRBJ1-4; D is undetermined. Germline V lookup: CDR1 LNHDA, CDR2 SQIVND (reference sequence). The CDR3 extends over 14 amino acids. With 5 bases removed from V and 7 bases from J, the gap between germline ends came to 14 bases.

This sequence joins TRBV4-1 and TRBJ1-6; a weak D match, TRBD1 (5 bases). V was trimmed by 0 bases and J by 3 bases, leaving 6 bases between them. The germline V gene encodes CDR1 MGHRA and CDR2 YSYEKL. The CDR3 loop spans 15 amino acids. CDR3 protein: CASSQDGGYNSPLHF. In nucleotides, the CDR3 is TGCGCCAGCAGCCAAGATGGGGGCTATAATTCACCCCTCCACTTT.

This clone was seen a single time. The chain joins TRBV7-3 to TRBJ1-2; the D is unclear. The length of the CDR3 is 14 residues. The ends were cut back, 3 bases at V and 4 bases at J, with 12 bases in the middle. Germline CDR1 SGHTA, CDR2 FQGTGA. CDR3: CASSLNPTGYGYTF. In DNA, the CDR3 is TGTGCCAGCAGCTTGAACCCGACGGGCTATGGCTACACCTTC.

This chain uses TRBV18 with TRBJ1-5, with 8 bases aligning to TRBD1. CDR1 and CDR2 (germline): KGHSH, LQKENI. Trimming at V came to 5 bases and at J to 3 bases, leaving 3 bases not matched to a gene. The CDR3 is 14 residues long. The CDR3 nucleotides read TGTGCCAGCTCATCGACAGGGGACAATCAGCCCCAGCATTTT. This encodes CASSSTGDNQPQHF.

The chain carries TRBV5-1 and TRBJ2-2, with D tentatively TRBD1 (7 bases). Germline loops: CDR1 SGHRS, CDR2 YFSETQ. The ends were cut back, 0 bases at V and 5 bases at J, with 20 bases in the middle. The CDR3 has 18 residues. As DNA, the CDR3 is TGCGCCAGCAGCTTGGCTTTACCCGGCAGGGGGAGGACCGGGGAGCTGTTTTTT. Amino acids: CASSLALPGRGRTGELFF. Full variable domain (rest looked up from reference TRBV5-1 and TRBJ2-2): KAGVTQTPRYLIKTRGQQVTLSCSPISGHRSVSWYQQTPGQGLQFLFEYFSETQRNKGNFPGRFSGRQFSNSRSEMNVSTLELGDSALYLCASSLALPGRGRTGELFFGEGSRLTVL.

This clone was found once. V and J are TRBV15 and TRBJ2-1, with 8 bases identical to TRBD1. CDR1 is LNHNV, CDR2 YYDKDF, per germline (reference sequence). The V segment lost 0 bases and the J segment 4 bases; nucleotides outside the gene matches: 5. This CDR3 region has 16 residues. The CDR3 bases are TGTGCCACCAGCAGAGATGGAGACAGGGGATACAATGAGCAGTTCTTC. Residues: CATSRDGDRGYNEQFF.

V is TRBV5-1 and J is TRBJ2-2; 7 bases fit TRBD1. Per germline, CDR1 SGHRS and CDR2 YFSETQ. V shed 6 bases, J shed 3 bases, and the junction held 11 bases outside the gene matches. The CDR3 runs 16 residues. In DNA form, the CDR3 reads TGCGCCAGCAAGAAATTCCGGGACAGCGACACCGGGGAGCTGTTTTTT. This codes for CASKKFRDSDTGELFF.

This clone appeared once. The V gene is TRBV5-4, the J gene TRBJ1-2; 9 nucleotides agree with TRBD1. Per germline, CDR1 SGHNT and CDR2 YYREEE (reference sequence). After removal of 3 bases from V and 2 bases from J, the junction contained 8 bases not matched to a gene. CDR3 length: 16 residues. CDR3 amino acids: CASSSPTGGANYGYTF. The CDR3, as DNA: TGTGCCAGCAGCTCACCTACAGGGGGCGCAAACTATGGCTACACCTTC.

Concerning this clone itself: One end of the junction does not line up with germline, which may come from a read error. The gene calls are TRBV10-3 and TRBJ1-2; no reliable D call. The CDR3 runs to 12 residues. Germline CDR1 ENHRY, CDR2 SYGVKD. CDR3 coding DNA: TGTGCCATCAGTGAGGGAAACTATGGCTACGCCTTC. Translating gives CAISEGNYGYAF.

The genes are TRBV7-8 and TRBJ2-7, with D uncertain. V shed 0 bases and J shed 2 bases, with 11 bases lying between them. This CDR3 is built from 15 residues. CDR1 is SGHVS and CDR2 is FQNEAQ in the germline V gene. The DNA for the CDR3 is TGTGCCAGCAGCTTAGCGTTCGCACCTACCTACGAGCAGTACTTC. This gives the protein CASSLAFAPTYEQYF.

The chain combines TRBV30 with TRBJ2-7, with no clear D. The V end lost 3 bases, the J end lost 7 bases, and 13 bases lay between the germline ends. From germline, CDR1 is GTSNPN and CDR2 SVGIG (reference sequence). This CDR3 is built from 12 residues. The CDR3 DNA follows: TGTGCCTGGAGCCTGGGGATTAATGAGCAGTACTTC. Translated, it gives CAWSLGINEQYF.

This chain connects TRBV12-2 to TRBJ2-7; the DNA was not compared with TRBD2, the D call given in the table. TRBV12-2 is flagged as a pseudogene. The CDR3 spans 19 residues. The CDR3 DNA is TGTGCAAGTCGCTTAGTCAACCGGGTGCCGAGTCCCGTTTTTTACGAGCAGTACTTC. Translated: CASRLVNRVPSPVFYEQYF.

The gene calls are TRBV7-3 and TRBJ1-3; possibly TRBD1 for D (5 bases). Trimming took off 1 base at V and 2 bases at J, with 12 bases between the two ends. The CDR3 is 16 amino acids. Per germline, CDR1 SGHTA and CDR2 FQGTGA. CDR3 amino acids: CASSLMAGTAGNTIYF. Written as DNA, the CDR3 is TGTGCCAGCAGCTTAATGGCAGGGACTGCTGGAAACACCATATATTTT.

The CDR3 sequence: CASRFGQGATSEQYF. The CDR3 bases are TGTGCCAGCAGATTTGGACAGGGGGCTACTAGCGAGCAGTACTTC. The chain carries TRBV11-2 and TRBJ2-7; 11 positions agree with TRBD1. The CDR3 contains 15 residues. Trimming at V came to 6 bases and at J to 6 bases, leaving 10 bases not matched to a gene. Germline values: CDR1 SGHAT, CDR2 FQNNGV.

The CDR3 bases are TGTGCCTGGAGTGAAATAGCCGGACTAAAGCCCCTTACCTACGAGCAGTACTTC. Amino acid sequence: CAWSEIAGLKPLTYEQYF. V gene TRBV30 combines with J gene TRBJ2-7; D may be TRBD2 (6 bases). The germline CDR1 and CDR2 sequences are GTSNPN and SVGIG (reference sequence). The CDR3 consists of 18 residues. The ends were cut back, 1 base at V and 2 bases at J, with 24 bases in the middle. Complete variable domain (other parts from reference TRBV30 and TRBJ2-7): SQTIHQWPATLVQPVGSPLSLECTVEGTSNPNLYWYRQAAGRGLQLLFYSVGIGQISSEVPQNLSASRPQDRQFILSSKKLLLSDSGFYLCAWSEIAGLKPLTYEQYFGPGTRLTVT.

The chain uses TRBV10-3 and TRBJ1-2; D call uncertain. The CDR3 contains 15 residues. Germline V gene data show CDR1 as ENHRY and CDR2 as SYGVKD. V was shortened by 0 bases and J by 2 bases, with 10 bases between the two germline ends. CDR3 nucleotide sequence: TGTGCCATCAGTGAGTCGCGGGAAGGGAACTATGGCTACACCTTC. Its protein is CAISESREGNYGYTF.

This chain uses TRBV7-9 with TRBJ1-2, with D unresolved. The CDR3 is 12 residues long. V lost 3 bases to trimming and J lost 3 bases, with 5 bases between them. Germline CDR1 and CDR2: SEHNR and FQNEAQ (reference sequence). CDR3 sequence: CASSFLDYGYTF. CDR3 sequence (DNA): TGTGCCAGCAGCTTCCTAGACTATGGCTACACCTTC. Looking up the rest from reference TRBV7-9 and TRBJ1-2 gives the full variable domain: DTGVSQNPRHKITKRGQNVTFRCDPISEHNRLYWYRQTLGQGPEFLTYFQNEAQLEKSRLLSDRFSAERPKGSFSTLEIQRTEQGDSAMYLCASSFLDYGYTFGSGTRLTVV.

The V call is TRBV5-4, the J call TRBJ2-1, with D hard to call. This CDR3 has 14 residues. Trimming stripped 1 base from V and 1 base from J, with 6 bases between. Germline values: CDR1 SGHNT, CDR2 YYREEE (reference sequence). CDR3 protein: CASSLLGSYNEQFF. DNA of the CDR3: TGTGCCAGCAGCTTGTTGGGGTCCTACAATGAGCAGTTCTTC.

The CDR3 region has the DNA TGTGCCAGCTCATCGACAGGTTCGTCCGCTGGAAACACCATATATTTT. Residues: CASSSTGSSAGNTIYF. The chain has TRBV18 and TRBJ1-3; D might be TRBD1 (6 bases). This CDR3 contains 16 residues. V shed 5 bases and J shed 2 bases, with 16 bases lying between them. Germline-derived CDR1 and CDR2 are KGHSH and LQKENI.

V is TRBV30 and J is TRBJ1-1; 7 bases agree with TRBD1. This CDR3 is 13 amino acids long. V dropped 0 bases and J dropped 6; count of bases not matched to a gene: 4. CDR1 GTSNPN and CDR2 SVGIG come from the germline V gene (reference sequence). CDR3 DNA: TGTGCCTGGAGTGTAACAGGGGCCCCTGAAGCTTTCTTT. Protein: CAWSVTGAPEAFF.

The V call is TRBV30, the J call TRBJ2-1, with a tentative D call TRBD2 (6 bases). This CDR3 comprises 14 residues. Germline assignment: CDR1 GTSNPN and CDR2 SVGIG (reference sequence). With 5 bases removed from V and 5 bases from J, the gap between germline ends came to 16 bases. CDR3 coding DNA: TGTGCCTGGGACCTAGCGCCAAGTAACAATGAGCAGTTCTTC. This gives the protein CAWDLAPSNNEQFF.

CDR3 DNA: TGTGCCAGCAGCGTGGGGTCCCAGACTAGCGGGAGGTCTGGGGAGACCCAGTACTTC. Protein: CASSVGSQTSGRSGETQYF. The chain uses TRBV9 and TRBJ2-5, with 13 nucleotides matching TRBD2. Germline trimming cut 2 bases from V and 5 bases from J; bases unmatched to any gene: 15. The CDR3 sequence is 19 residues long. Germline loops: CDR1 SGDLS, CDR2 YYNGEE.

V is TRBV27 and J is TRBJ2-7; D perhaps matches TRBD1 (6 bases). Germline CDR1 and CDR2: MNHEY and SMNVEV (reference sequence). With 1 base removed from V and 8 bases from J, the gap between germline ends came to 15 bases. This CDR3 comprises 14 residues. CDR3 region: CASSLFHQQGKQYF. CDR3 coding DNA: TGTGCCAGCAGTTTATTTCACCAACAGGGAAAGCAGTACTTC.

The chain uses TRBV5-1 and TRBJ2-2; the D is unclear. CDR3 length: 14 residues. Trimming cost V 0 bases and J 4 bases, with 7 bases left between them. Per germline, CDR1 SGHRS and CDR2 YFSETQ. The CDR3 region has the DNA TGCGCCAGCAGCTTGGAGGCTACCACCGGGGAGCTGTTTTTT. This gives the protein CASSLEATTGELFF. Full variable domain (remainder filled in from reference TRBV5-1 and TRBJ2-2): KAGVTQTPRYLIKTRGQQVTLSCSPISGHRSVSWYQQTPGQGLQFLFEYFSETQRNKGNFPGRFSGRQFSNSRSEMNVSTLELGDSALYLCASSLEATTGELFFGEGSRLTVL.

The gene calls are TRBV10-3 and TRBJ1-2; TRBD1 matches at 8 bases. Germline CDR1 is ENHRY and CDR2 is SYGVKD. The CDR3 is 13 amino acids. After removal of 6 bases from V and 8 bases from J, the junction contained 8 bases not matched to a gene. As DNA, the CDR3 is TGTGCCATCAGCCCAGGGGGCGCGGAGGGCTACACCTTC. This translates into CAISPGGAEGYTF.

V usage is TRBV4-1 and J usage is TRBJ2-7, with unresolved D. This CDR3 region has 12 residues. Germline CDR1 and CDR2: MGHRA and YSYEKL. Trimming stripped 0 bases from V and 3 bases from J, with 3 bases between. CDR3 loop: CASSQEGYEQYF. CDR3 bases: TGCGCCAGCAGCCAAGAAGGCTACGAGCAGTACTTC.

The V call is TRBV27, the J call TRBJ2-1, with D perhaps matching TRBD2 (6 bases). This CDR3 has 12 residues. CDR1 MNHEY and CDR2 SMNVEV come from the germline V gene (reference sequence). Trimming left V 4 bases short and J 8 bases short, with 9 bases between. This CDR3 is CASSWGLDEQFF. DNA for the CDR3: TGTGCCAGCAGTTGGGGACTTGATGAGCAGTTCTTC.

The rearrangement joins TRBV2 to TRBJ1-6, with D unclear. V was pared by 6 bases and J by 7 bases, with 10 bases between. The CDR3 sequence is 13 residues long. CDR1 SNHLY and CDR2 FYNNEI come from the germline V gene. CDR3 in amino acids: CASSPYKNSPLHF. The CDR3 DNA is TGTGCCAGCAGCCCTTATAAGAATTCACCCCTCCACTTT.

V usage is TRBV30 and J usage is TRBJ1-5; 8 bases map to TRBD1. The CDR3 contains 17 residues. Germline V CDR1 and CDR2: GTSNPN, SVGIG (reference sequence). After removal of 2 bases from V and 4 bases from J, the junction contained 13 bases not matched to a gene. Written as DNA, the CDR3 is TGTGCCTGGAGTCAGTGGGCCAGGACAGGGATTAATCAGCCCCAGCATTTT. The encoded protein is CAWSQWARTGINQPQHF.

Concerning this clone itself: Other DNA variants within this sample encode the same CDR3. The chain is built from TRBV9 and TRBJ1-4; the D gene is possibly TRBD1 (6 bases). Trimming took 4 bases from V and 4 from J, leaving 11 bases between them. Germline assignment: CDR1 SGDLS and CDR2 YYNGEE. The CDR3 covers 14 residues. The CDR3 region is CASSPRGDNEKLFF. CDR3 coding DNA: TGTGCCAGCAGCCCGAGGGGGGATAATGAAAAACTGTTTTTT.

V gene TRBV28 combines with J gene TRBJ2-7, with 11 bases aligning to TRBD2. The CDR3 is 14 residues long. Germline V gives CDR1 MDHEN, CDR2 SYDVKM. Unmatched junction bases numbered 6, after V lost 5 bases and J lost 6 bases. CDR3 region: CASSMTTSGVEQYF. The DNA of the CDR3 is TGTGCCAGCAGTATGACGACTAGCGGGGTCGAGCAGTACTTC.

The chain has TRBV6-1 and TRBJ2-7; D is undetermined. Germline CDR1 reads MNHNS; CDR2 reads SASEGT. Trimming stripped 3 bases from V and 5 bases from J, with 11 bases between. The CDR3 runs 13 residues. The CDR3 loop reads CASSDGVGDEQYF. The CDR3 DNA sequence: TGTGCCAGCAGTGACGGTGTTGGGGACGAGCAGTACTTC.